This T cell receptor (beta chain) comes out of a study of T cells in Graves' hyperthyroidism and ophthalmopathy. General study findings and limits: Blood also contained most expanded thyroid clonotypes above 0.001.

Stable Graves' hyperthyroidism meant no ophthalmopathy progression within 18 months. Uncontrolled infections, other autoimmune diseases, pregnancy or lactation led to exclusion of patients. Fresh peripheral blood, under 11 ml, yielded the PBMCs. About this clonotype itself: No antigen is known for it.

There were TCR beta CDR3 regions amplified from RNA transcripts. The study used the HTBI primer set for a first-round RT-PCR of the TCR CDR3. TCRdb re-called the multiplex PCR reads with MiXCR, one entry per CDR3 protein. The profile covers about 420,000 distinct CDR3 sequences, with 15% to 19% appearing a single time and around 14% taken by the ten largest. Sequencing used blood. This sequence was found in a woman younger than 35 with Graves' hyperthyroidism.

The CDR3: CASSTGRLRSYEQYF. CDR3 bases: TGTGCCAGCAGTACGGGACGTCTACGATCCTACGAGCAGTACTTC. The chain joins TRBV6-1 to TRBJ2-7, with D perhaps being TRBD1 or TRBD2 (5 bases each). The ends were cut back, 5 bases at V and 1 base at J, with 15 bases in the middle. This CDR3 is built from 15 residues. Germline V gives CDR1 MNHNS, CDR2 SASEGT.